The entry below describes one T cell receptor (beta chain). This CDR3 has 13 amino acids. CDR1 and CDR2 (germline): GTSNPN, SVGIG (reference sequence). V shed 1 base, J shed 6 bases, and the junction held 2 bases outside the gene matches. TCRdb keeps only in-frame clones here, not all; method: immunoSEQ multiplex PCR. The table records around 190,000 clones, less than 80% of them present only once. These data are taken from a study of blood T cell repertoires in COVID-19. The J gene is TRBJ1-5, the V gene TRBV30; TRBD1 matches at 8 bases. The sample consisted of peripheral blood. The receptor's source is a woman in her forties or fifties with acute or convalescent COVID-19. Written as DNA, the CDR3 is TGTGCCTGGAGTGGGACAGGGAGTCAGCCCCAGCATTTT. It specifies CAWSGTGSQPQHF.